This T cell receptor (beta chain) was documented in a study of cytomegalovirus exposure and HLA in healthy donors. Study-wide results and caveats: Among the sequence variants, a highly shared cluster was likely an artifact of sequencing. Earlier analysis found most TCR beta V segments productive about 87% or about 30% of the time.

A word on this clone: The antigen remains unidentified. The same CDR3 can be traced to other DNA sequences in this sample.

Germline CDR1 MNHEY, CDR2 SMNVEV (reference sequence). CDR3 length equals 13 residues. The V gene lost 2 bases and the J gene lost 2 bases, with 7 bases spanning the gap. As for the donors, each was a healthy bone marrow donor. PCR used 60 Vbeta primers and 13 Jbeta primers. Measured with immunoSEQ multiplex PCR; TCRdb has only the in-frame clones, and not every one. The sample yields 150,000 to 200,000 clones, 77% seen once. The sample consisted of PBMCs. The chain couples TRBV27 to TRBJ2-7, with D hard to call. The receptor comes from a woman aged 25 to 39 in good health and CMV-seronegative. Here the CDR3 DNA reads TGTGCCAGCAGTTTAGGCAGAACCTACGAGCAGTACTTC. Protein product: CASSLGRTYEQYF.